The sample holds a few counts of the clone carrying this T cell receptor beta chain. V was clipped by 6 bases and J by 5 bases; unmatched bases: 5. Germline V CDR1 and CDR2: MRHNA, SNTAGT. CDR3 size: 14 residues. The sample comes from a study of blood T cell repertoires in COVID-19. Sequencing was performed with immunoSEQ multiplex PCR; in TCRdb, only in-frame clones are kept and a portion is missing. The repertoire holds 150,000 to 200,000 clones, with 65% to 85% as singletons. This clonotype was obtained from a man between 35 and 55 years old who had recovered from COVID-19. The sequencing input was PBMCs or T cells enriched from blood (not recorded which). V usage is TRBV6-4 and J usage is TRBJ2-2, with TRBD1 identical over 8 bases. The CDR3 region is CASRQGAETGELFF. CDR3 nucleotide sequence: TGTGCCAGCAGGCAGGGGGCGGAAACCGGGGAGCTGTTTTTT.